This T cell receptor (beta chain) appears in the sequencing data of a study of blood T cell repertoires in COVID-19. Authors' processing steps: Reference gene primer amplification in the assay estimated nucleated cell counts. Sequenced by immunoSEQ multiplex PCR; TCRdb stores in-frame clones only, minus some. V and J calls and clone size are as listed in that table; D and trimming were resolved from the DNA. This sample has under 200,000 clones, with approximately 86% found just once. In germline, CDR1 is SGDLS, CDR2 YYNGEE. The ends were cut back, 3 bases at V and 8 bases at J, with 20 bases in the middle. The CDR3 contains 15 residues.

Input material: peripheral blood. The chain carries TRBV9 and TRBJ1-2, with D unresolved. The sequence came from a woman older than 75 with COVID-19, enrolled during active disease. The CDR3 is CASSADTEFLEGYTF. Written as DNA, the CDR3 is TGTGCCAGCAGCGCCGACACAGAATTCCTTGAGGGCTACACCTTC.